These 22 T cell receptor beta chains were sequenced from one sample in a study of preoperative IRX-2 immunotherapy in early breast cancer. Treatment here: preoperative locoregional IRX-2 cytokine immunotherapy. Profiling relied on immunoSEQ multiplex PCR, and the TCRdb table lists in-frame clones only, not all of them. The sample has some 22,000 clones; roughly nine tenths are singletons. This specimen consisted of tumor tissue, obtained after IRX-2 immunotherapy. The receptors shown here come from a human donor with breast cancer.

The chain is built from TRBV7-8 and TRBJ2-7; unclear D gene. CDR1 SGHVS and CDR2 FQNEAQ come from the germline V gene. The V end lost 5 bases, the J end lost 6 bases, and 17 bases lay between the germline ends. The CDR3 totals 14 residues. In nucleotides, the CDR3 is TGTGCCAGCAGCCTTCAGACCCAACGAGGCGAGCAGTACTTC. Amino acid sequence: CASSLQTQRGEQYF.

This sequence joins TRBV10-3 and TRBJ2-2, with a tentative D call TRBD2 (6 bases). CDR3 length: 14 residues. Trimming took off 10 bases at V and 4 bases at J, with 16 bases between the two ends. The germline V gene encodes CDR1 ENHRY and CDR2 SYGVKD. CDR3 DNA: TGTGCCAGCCAGGGAGGAGGGCCCACCGGGGAGCTGTTTTTT. It codes for CASQGGGPTGELFF.

This chain connects TRBV12-1 to TRBJ1-6; the tabulated D call, TRBD1, remains unverified against the DNA. TRBV12-1 corresponds to a pseudogene. CDR3 length: 15 amino acids. In DNA, the CDR3 is TGTGCCAGCAGCCCGGGACAGGATAATAATTCACCCCTCCACTTT. Its protein product is CASSPGQDNNSPLHF.

V and J are TRBV6-1 and TRBJ2-7; the match to TRBD2 covers 7 bases. This CDR3 is 11 amino acids long. With 7 bases clipped from V and 6 bases from J, the junction kept 3 bases outside the gene matches. Germline-derived CDR1 and CDR2 are MNHNS and SASEGT. The CDR3 is CASTPGGEQYF. CDR3 coding DNA: TGTGCCAGCACCCCGGGGGGCGAGCAGTACTTC.

The chain links TRBV15 to TRBJ1-6; D is undetermined. From germline, CDR1 is LNHNV and CDR2 YYDKDF (reference sequence). The CDR3 totals 12 residues. V was pared by 4 bases and J by 7 bases, with 5 bases between. CDR3 residues: CATSIRNSPLHF. The DNA for the CDR3 is TGTGCCACCAGCATAAGAAATTCACCCCTCCACTTT.

The rearrangement uses TRBV7-2 and TRBJ1-2, with 12 positions matching TRBD1. V dropped 4 bases and J dropped 5; count of bases not matched to a gene: 5. The CDR3 is made up of 15 amino acids. The germline CDR1 and CDR2 sequences are SGHTA and FQGNSA. The DNA for the CDR3 is TGTGCCAGCAGCTCGGGGACAGGGGGCCGGTATGGCTACACCTTC. Its translation is CASSSGTGGRYGYTF.

The rearrangement joins TRBV27 to TRBJ2-1, with D maybe TRBD1 (6 bases). The CDR3 is 13 amino acids. Trimming cost V 6 bases and J 10 bases, with 16 bases left between them. CDR1 and CDR2 (germline): MNHEY, SMNVEV (reference sequence). CDR3 amino acids: CASRLQTGQEQFF. For the CDR3, the DNA is TGTGCCAGCAGGCTACAGACAGGACAAGAGCAGTTCTTC.

The chain uses TRBV4-1 and TRBJ1-2, with D hard to call. With 2 bases removed from V and 4 bases from J, the gap between germline ends came to 14 bases. There are 15 residues in the CDR3. Germline CDR1 reads MGHRA; CDR2 reads YSYEKL. The CDR3 is CASSQTPRWLYGYTF. The CDR3 DNA is TGCGCCAGCAGCCAAACACCCCGGTGGCTCTATGGCTACACCTTC.

The rearrangement joins TRBV18 to TRBJ2-7; D may match TRBD1 or TRBD2 (5 bases each). The CDR3 spans 13 residues. V lost 2 bases to trimming and J lost 10 bases, with 15 bases between them. The germline gives CDR1 KGHSH, CDR2 LQKENI. The CDR3 reads CASSPTIGTRQYF. The CDR3 DNA follows: TGTGCCAGCTCACCAACAATCGGGACCAGACAGTACTTC.

The chain recombines TRBV28 with TRBJ2-7; D is tentatively TRBD1 or TRBD2 (6 bases each). The CDR3 totals 14 residues. Per the germline V gene, CDR1 is MDHEN and CDR2 is SYDVKM. V lost 7 bases and J lost 0, with 13 bases in between. The CDR3 coding sequence is TGTGCCAGCACCGAGGGGGGTTTCTCCTACGAGCAGTACTTC. Amino acid sequence: CASTEGGFSYEQYF.

The chain has TRBV7-9 and TRBJ2-5, with TRBD2 as a possible D gene (5 bases). CDR3 length equals 15 residues. CDR1 and CDR2 from the germline V gene are SEHNR and FQNEAQ (reference sequence). V lost 2 bases, J lost 2 bases, and 12 bases lay in between. CDR3 in DNA: TGTGCCAGCAGCTTAAGCTACGGGGATCAAGAGACCCAGTACTTC. Translating gives CASSLSYGDQETQYF.

The CDR3 loop reads CASSDSGLSTDTQYF. CDR3 coding DNA: TGCGCCAGCAGTGATAGCGGGCTCAGCACAGATACGCAGTATTTT. This chain uses TRBV10-1 with TRBJ2-3; 7 bases are a match to TRBD2. The V and J ends lost 3 bases and 0 bases, in that order; junction bases with no gene match: 3. Germline CDR1 is WNHNN and CDR2 is SYGVQD (reference sequence). CDR3 length: 15 amino acids.

V usage is TRBV6-5 and J usage is TRBJ2-7; D is perhaps TRBD2 (6 bases). This CDR3 has 16 residues. Looked up from germline, CDR1 is MNHEY and CDR2 is SVGAGI. V lost 0 bases and J lost 0, with 12 bases in between. In nucleotides, the CDR3 is TGTGCCAGCAGTTACTCGATCGGAGGGAGCTCCTACGAGCAGTACTTC. Protein: CASSYSIGGSSYEQYF.

V and J are TRBV5-4 and TRBJ2-2; tentatively, D is TRBD1 (5 bases). The CDR3 spans 16 residues. The V gene lost 3 bases and the J gene lost 2 bases, with 14 bases spanning the gap. The germline gives CDR1 SGHNT, CDR2 YYREEE (reference sequence). The CDR3, as DNA: TGTGCCAGCAGCTACGAAACAGGATTTAACACCGGGGAGCTGTTTTTT. It is translated as CASSYETGFNTGELFF.

The chain recombines TRBV2 with TRBJ1-5, with D possibly being TRBD1 (6 bases). The germline gives CDR1 SNHLY, CDR2 FYNNEI. The CDR3 sequence is 15 residues long. Trimming took 6 bases from V and 0 from J, leaving 12 bases between them. The CDR3 sequence is CASRDRPYSNQPQHF. The CDR3 DNA sequence: TGTGCCAGCAGGGACAGACCCTATAGCAATCAGCCCCAGCATTTT.

This clone was detected only a few times. The chain recombines TRBV5-6 with TRBJ2-3, with a tentative D call TRBD2 (6 bases). Trimming stripped 4 bases from V and 6 bases from J, with 9 bases between. The length of the CDR3 is 12 residues. Germline V gene lookup returns CDR1 SGHDT and CDR2 YYEEEE. In DNA form, the CDR3 reads TGTGCCAGCAGCCGGGACTTCGATACGCAGTATTTT. Encoded protein: CASSRDFDTQYF.

V gene TRBV18 combines with J gene TRBJ1-3; no definite D call. The germline gives CDR1 KGHSH, CDR2 LQKENI. The CDR3 has 15 amino acids. V was pared by 2 bases and J by 0 bases, with 8 bases between. The CDR3 sequence is CASSPWASSGNTIYF. The CDR3 region has the DNA TGTGCCAGCTCACCATGGGCGTCCTCTGGAAACACCATATATTTT.

This chain's CDR3 is CASSRTGYEQYF. CDR3 nucleotide sequence: TGCGCCAGCAGCCGAACAGGGTACGAGCAGTACTTC. The rearrangement joins TRBV4-1 to TRBJ2-7, with a tentative D call TRBD1 (6 bases). V gave up 4 bases and J gave up 4 bases, with 8 bases separating them. Germline-derived CDR1 and CDR2 are MGHRA and YSYEKL. The CDR3 is 12 amino acids.

This sequence joins TRBV5-1 and TRBJ2-3; D is uncertain. CDR1 is SGHRS and CDR2 is YFSETQ in the germline V gene. The CDR3 consists of 15 residues. V was shortened by 5 bases and J by 0 bases, with 13 bases between the two germline ends. CDR3 region: CASRRQSTSTDTQYF. Here the CDR3 DNA reads TGCGCCAGCAGACGGCAGTCAACTAGCACAGATACGCAGTATTTT.

V usage is TRBV18 and J usage is TRBJ1-4; the D gene is possibly TRBD1 (6 bases). Germline V gene data show CDR1 as KGHSH and CDR2 as LQKENI. The CDR3 is 13 residues long. Between the trimmed V and J ends, which lost 2 bases and 8 bases, there was a span of 9 bases. CDR3 sequence (DNA): TGTGCCAGCTCACCAGGGGGCAGGGAAAAACTGTTTTTT. It is translated as CASSPGGREKLFF.

This clone was seen just once. The chain joins TRBV6-1 to TRBJ1-4; D is undetermined. The CDR3 has 16 amino acids. Looked up from germline, CDR1 is MNHNS and CDR2 is SASEGT. V lost 2 bases and J lost 4, with 14 bases in between. CDR3 DNA sequence: TGTGCCAGCAGTGAATATCGGGGAACTGATAATGAAAAACTGTTTTTT. This gives the protein CASSEYRGTDNEKLFF.

This chain uses TRBV19 with TRBJ2-3; D remains ambiguous. Germline CDR1 reads LNHDA; CDR2 reads SQIVND (reference sequence). Trimming shortened V by 5 bases and J by 8 bases, and 17 bases separated the two germline ends. The CDR3 length is 14 residues. The CDR3 DNA reads TGTGCCAGTAGTCAAAAACACGGGTCAGGTACGCAGTATTTT. Translation: CASSQKHGSGTQYF.